The 10 T cell receptor beta chains below come from one sample, sequenced in a study of T-cell reconstitution after alpha-beta-depleted transplantation in children. Unique molecular identifiers were used in preparing the TCRbeta library. One entry per CDR3 protein results from TCRdb running MiXCR on the PCR reads. The sample gives about 130,000 distinct CDR3 sequences, more than 9.5% of which show up once; around 24% is in the top ten. Sequences were derived from PBMCs, mostly from graft donor cells, sampled 180 days after TCRalphabeta/CD19-depleted stem cell transplant. The receptors here all came from a girl under three years old who had a stem cell transplant for combined immunodeficiency, so the T cells may come from the graft donor.

This clonotype was detected many times. This sequence joins TRBV20-1 and TRBJ2-7; a weak D match, TRBD1 (6 bases). V was pared by 5 bases and J by 2 bases, with 16 bases between. Germline V gives CDR1 DFQATT, CDR2 SNEGSKA (reference sequence). The CDR3 is 14 amino acids. The CDR3 here is CSACFAGVPYEQYF. DNA for the CDR3: TGCAGTGCTTGTTTCGCAGGGGTCCCCTACGAGCAGTACTTC.

At least ten counts were recorded for this clonotype. The gene calls are TRBV12-3 or TRBV12-4 and TRBJ2-7; D is perhaps TRBD2 (5 bases). V lost 4 bases and J 4 bases, leaving 11 bases between the germline ends. CDR3 length: 13 amino acids. As DNA, the CDR3 is TGTGCCAGCAGTTCGCTAGCTAGATACGAGCAGTACTTC. Its translation is CASSSLARYEQYF.

At least ten counts were recorded for this clonotype. The V call is TRBV5-1, the J call TRBJ1-5; TRBD1 matches 12 bases. The germline CDR1 and CDR2 sequences are SGHRS and YFSETQ. CDR3 size: 14 residues. With V trimmed by 3 bases and J by 7 bases, 2 bases remained unmatched. CDR3 DNA: TGCGCCAGCAGCTGGGGACAGGGGGCACAGCCCCAGCATTTT. Protein: CASSWGQGAQPQHF.

This clonotype appeared many times. The rearrangement links TRBV7-2 to TRBJ1-2; TRBD1 is a possible D gene (6 bases). The V end was cut by 1 base, the J end by 2 bases, with 8 bases between. CDR1 is SGHTA and CDR2 is FQGNSA in the germline V gene. CDR3 length equals 14 residues. The CDR3 DNA reads TGTGCCAGCAGCTTAGGAACAGGGAACTATGGCTACACCTTC. It translates to CASSLGTGNYGYTF.

The V and J genes are TRBV18 and TRBJ2-1; D ambiguous. The length of the CDR3 is 15 residues. V lost 3 bases and J lost 3, with 12 bases in between. Germline values: CDR1 KGHSH, CDR2 LQKENI. The CDR3 region has the DNA TGTGCCAGCTCACCCCGTAGTCAGGACTACAATGAGCAGTTCTTC. This gives the protein CASSPRSQDYNEQFF.

This clonotype was observed a few times. The chain joins TRBV5-5 to TRBJ2-3, with unresolved D. The CDR3 runs to 12 residues. CDR1 is SGHKS and CDR2 is YYEKEE in the germline V gene (reference sequence). The V and J ends lost 3 bases and 4 bases respectively, with 6 bases between them. The CDR3 bases are TGTGCCAGCAGCTCTAGGGCAGATACGCAGTATTTT. This codes for CASSSRADTQYF.

This clonotype appeared a few times. The chain employs TRBV5-1 and TRBJ2-2; perhaps TRBD1 as D (5 bases). V was pared by 2 bases and J by 1 base, with 12 bases between. CDR3 length equals 16 residues. CDR1 is SGHRS and CDR2 is YFSETQ in the germline V gene. This CDR3 reads CASSLLAQGNTGELFF. DNA for the CDR3: TGCGCCAGCAGCTTATTGGCCCAGGGGAACACCGGGGAGCTGTTTTTT.

The V gene is TRBV6-5, the J gene TRBJ1-2; D is ambiguous. The CDR3 runs 15 residues. The V gene lost 4 bases and the J gene lost 4 bases, with 16 bases spanning the gap. Germline CDR1 is MNHEY and CDR2 is SVGAGI. CDR3 in DNA: TGTGCCAGCAGTTCCGCCGACGGAGGACCCTATGGCTACACCTTC. Protein sequence: CASSSADGGPYGYTF.

The gene calls are TRBV7-9 and TRBJ2-1, with D perhaps TRBD2 (6 bases). Trimming stripped 6 bases from V and 0 bases from J, with 12 bases between. Germline CDR1 and CDR2: SEHNR and FQNEAQ (reference sequence). The CDR3 consists of 15 residues. The CDR3 DNA sequence: TGTGCCAGCAGTGGAGGGCCTTACTCCTACAATGAGCAGTTCTTC. It is translated as CASSGGPYSYNEQFF.

The table lists this clonotype with a few counts. The chain employs TRBV11-2 and TRBJ1-2; 10 bases are shared with TRBD1. V gave up 4 bases and J gave up 3 bases; unmatched junction bases: 14. CDR1 SGHAT and CDR2 FQNNGV come from the germline V gene. The CDR3 sequence is 18 residues long. CDR3: CASSSHATGGTHYYGYTF. The CDR3 bases are TGTGCCAGCAGCTCGCACGCGACAGGGGGCACCCATTACTATGGCTACACCTTC.